This entry describes one T cell receptor (beta chain). This specimen includes other DNA sequences encoding the same CDR3. These data come from a study of blood T cell repertoires in COVID-19. In the study overall: COVID-19 samples collected from the United States, Italy and Spain covered acute and convalescent phases. In each case, the material was cDNA or gDNA derived from T cells, B-cell-depleted T cells, or PBMCs.

Germline CDR1 reads LNHDA; CDR2 reads SQIVND (reference sequence). The CDR3 has 14 residues. Trimming removed 4 bases from V and 0 bases from J; junction bases left unmatched: 3. Living in 24 US areas, the participants were between 18 and 89 years of age. Researchers sorted participants into cohorts using their self-reported clinical history. Clones were read by immunoSEQ multiplex PCR, and TCRdb kept only the in-frame ones, dropping some. Of approximately 300,000 clones listed, about 89% are singletons. The sequencing input was PBMCs or T cells enriched from blood (not recorded which). The gene calls are TRBV19 and TRBJ2-7; 7 nucleotides agree with TRBD2. The receptor's source is a woman between 18 and 29 years old who had recovered from COVID-19. The CDR3: CASSTGGSSYEQYF. In DNA form, the CDR3 reads TGTGCCAGTAGTACGGGCGGGAGCTCCTACGAGCAGTACTTC.